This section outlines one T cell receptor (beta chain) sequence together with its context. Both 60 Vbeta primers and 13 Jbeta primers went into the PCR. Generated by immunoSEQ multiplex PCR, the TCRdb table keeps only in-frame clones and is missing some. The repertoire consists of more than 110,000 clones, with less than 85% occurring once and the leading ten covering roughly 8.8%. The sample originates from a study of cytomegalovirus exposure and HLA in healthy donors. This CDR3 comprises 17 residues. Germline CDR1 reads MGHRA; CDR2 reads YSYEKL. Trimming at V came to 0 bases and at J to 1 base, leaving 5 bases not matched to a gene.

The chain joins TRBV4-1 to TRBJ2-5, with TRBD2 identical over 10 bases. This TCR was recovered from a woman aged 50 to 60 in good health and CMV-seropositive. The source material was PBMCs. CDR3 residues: CASSQDPSGGGQETQYF. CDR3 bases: TGCGCCAGCAGCCAAGATCCGAGCGGGGGGGGCCAAGAGACCCAGTACTTC.